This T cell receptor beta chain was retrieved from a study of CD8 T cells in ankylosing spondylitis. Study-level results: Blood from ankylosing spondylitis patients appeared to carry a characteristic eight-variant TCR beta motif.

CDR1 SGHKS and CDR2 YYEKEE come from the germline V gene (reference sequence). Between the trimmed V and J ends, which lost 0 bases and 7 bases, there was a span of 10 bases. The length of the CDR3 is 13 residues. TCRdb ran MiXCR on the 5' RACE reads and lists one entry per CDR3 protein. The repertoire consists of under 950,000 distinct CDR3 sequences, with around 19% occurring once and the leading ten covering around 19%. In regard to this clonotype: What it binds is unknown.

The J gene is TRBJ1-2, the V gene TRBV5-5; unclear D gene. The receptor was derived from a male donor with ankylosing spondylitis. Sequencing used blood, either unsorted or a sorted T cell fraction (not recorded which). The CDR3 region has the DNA TGTGCCAGCAGCTTGGCCGGGGAGGGTGGCTACACCTTC. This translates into CASSLAGEGGYTF.